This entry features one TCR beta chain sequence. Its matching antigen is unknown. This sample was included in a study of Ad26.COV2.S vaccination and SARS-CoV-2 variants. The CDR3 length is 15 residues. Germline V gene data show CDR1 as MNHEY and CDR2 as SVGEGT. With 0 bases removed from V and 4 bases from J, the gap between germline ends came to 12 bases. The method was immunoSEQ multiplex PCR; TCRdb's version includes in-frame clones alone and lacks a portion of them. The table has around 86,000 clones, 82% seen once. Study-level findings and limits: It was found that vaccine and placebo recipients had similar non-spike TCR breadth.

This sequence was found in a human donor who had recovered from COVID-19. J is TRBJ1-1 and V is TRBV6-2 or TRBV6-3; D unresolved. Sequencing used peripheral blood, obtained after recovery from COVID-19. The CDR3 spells CASSYSIELGTEAFF. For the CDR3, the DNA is TGTGCCAGCAGTTACTCGATTGAGCTGGGCACTGAAGCTTTCTTT.